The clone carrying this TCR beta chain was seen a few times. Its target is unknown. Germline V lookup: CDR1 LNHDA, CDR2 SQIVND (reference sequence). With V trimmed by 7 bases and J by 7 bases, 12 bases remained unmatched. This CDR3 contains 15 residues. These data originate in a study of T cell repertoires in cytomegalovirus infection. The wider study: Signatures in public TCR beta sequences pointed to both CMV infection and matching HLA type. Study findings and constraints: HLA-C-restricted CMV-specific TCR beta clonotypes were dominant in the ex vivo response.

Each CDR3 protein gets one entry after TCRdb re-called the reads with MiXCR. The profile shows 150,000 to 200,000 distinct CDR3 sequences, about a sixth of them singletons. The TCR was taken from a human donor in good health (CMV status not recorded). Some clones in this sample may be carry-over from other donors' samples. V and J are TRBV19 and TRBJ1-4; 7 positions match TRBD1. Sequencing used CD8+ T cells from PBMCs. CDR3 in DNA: TGTGCCAGTAATCCGACAGGGCAGGTGTTTGAAAAACTGTTTTTT. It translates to CASNPTGQVFEKLFF. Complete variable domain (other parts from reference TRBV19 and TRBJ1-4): DGGITQSPKYLFRKEGQNVTLSCEQNLNHDAMYWYRQDPGQGLRLIYYSQIVNDFQKGDIAEGYSVSREKKESFPLTVTSAQKNPTAFYLCASNPTGQVFEKLFFGSGTQLSVL.